This is a list of T cell receptor beta chains from one sample in a study of T-cell reconstitution after alpha-beta-depleted transplantation in children. TCRdb reprocessed the PCR reads via MiXCR and lists one record per CDR3 protein. This table holds 9,200 or so distinct CDR3 sequences, about 15% found once. Sequencing used PBMCs, mostly from graft donor cells, obtained 60 days after TCRalphabeta/CD19-depleted stem cell transplant. The origin of the receptors is a male patient under 18 who had a stem cell transplant for acute lymphoblastic leukemia, so the T cells may come from the graft donor. The CDR3 runs from the conserved cysteine through the conserved F or W. The order of the fields is V gene, D gene, clone size, J gene, CDR3 DNA, CDR3 protein. The D gene is left open where the match is weak. Expanded clones are given a class, and other clones once, few, many or no size at all.

TRBV6-2/TRBV6-3,.,.,TRBJ1-2,TGTGCCAGAGGGAGATCTGGCTACACCTTC,CARGRSGYTF
TRBV7-2,TRBD1,many,TRBJ2-1,TGTGCCAGCAGCCACGACAGGGAGACCTACAATGAGCAGTTCTTC,CASSHDRETYNEQFF
TRBV18,.,many,TRBJ2-2,TGTGCCAGCTCACAGGAGACAGGGAACACCGGGGAGCTGTTTTTT,CASSQETGNTGELFF
TRBV7-9,.,many,TRBJ1-5,TGTGCCAGCAGCCTTCAGGGTCAGGGCAATCAGCCCCAGCATTTT,CASSLQGQGNQPQHF
TRBV5-1,.,many,TRBJ1-1,TGCGCCAGCTTTAACAGTAATAATGAAGCTTTCTTT,CASFNSNNEAFF
TRBV20-1,.,many,TRBJ1-2,TGCAGTGCTAGAGATCATGACTTCTACTATGGCTACACCTTC,CSARDHDFYYGYTF
TRBV6-6,.,.,TRBJ2-1,TGTGCCAGCTCTGGCCAGTCCTACAATGAGCAGTTCTTC,CASSGQSYNEQFF
TRBV6-2/TRBV6-3,TRBD1,many,TRBJ2-4,TGTGCCAGCAGCCGCCAGGGGGTAGTGGACAAAAACATTCAGTACTTC,CASSRQGVVDKNIQYF
TRBV14,.,many,TRBJ2-5,TGTGCCAGCAGCCAAGGATCCCTGGCAGGGTGGAAAGAGACCCAGTACTTC,CASSQGSLAGWKETQYF
TRBV5-5,TRBD2,few,TRBJ2-1,TGTGCCAGCAGCCCACCGACTAGCGGGGGGTTTTACAATGAGCAGTTCTTC,CASSPPTSGGFYNEQFF
TRBV2,.,many,TRBJ2-2,TGTGCCAGCCCCCGGACACCCTTTTCCGGGGAGCTGTTTTTT,CASPRTPFSGELFF
TRBV6-1,TRBD1,many,TRBJ1-2,TGTGCCACCCTTCAGGGGGCGCGGTATGGCTACACCTTC,CATLQGARYGYTF
TRBV7-6,.,many,TRBJ2-3,TGTGCCAGCAGCTTATACAGCACAGATACGCAGTATTTT,CASSLYSTDTQYF
TRBV18,.,.,TRBJ2-2,TGTGCCAGCTCACCACCGGTAGCCGGGGAGCTGTTTTTT,CASSPPVAGELFF
TRBV5-1,TRBD1,large,TRBJ1-2,TGCGCCAGCAGCTCAGGGACAGGGGGCGAAGGTGGCTACACCTTC,CASSSGTGGEGGYTF
TRBV19,TRBD1,many,TRBJ1-2,TGTGCCACCAGGAGCCACAGGGGCGCCTTGCGGGGCTACACCTTC,CATRSHRGALRGYTF
TRBV27,.,many,TRBJ2-4,TGTGCCAGCAGTTGGGGGGCCGGGGTTGTCAAAAACATTCAGTACTTC,CASSWGAGVVKNIQYF
TRBV5-1,.,many,TRBJ2-5,TGCGCCAGCAGCTTGACTGCGCGGGAAGGGGGGACCCAGTACTTC,CASSLTAREGGTQYF
TRBV7-9,.,many,TRBJ1-1,TGTGCCAGCAGCTCGGGAGCACGTGAGGCTTTCTTT,CASSSGAREAFF
TRBV19,TRBD1,many,TRBJ1-1,TGTGCCAGTCGGGGGACAGGGGCGCCTAACACTGAAGCTTTCTTT,CASRGTGAPNTEAFF
TRBV5-1,.,many,TRBJ2-5,TGCGCCAGCAGCTTGACCGGACAGATCCAAGAGACCCAGTACTTC,CASSLTGQIQETQYF
TRBV9,.,many,TRBJ2-1,TGTGCCAGCAGCGGCCGTAGACTCAGCTCCTACAATGAGCAGTTCTTC,CASSGRRLSSYNEQFF
TRBV11-2,TRBD2,few,TRBJ2-7,TGTGCCAGCAGCTTAACTTGGGGGACTAGCGGGCCCTCCTACGAGCAGTACTTC,CASSLTWGTSGPSYEQYF
TRBV24-1,TRBD1,many,TRBJ1-5,TGTGCCACCACCGGGACAGGGGATCAGCCCCAGCATTTT,CATTGTGDQPQHF
TRBV5-1,.,many,TRBJ2-3,TGCGCCAGCAGCGTTCAACAGGGAATTACAGATACGCAGTATTTT,CASSVQQGITDTQYF
TRBV10-3,.,many,TRBJ2-7,TGTGCCAAGTTCCCGAAGACAAGGGCCCACACCTACGAGCAGTACTTC,CAKFPKTRAHTYEQYF
TRBV7-9,.,medium-sized,TRBJ1-2,TGTGCCAGCAGCTTAGACAGCGACCGGGGTGGCTACACCTTC,CASSLDSDRGGYTF
TRBV6-6,TRBD1,medium-sized,TRBJ1-1,TGTGCCAGCACAAGGGGACAGGGGGCCGACACTGAAGCTTTCTTT,CASTRGQGADTEAFF